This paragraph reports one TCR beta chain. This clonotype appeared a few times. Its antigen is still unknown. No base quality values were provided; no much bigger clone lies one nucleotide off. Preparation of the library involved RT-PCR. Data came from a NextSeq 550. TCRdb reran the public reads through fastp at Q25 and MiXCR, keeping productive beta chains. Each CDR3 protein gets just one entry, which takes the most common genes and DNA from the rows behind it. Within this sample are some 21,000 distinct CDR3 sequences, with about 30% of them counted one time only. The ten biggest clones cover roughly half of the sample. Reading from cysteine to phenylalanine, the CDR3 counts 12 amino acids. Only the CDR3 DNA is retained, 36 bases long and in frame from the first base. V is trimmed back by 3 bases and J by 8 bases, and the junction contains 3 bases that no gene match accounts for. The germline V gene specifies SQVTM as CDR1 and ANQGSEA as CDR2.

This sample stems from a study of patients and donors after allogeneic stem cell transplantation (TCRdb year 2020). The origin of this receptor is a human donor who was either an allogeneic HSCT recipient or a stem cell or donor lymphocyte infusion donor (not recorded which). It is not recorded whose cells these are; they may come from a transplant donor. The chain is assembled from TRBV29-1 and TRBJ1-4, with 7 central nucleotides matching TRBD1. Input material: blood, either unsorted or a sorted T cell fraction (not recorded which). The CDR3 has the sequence CSVERQGEKLFF. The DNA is TGCAGCGTTGAGCGACAGGGCGAAAAACTGTTTTTT.